This T cell receptor beta chain was identified during a study of cytomegalovirus exposure and HLA in healthy donors. In the PCR, 60 Vbeta and 13 Jbeta primers were used. The assay was immunoSEQ multiplex PCR, and TCRdb's table has in-frame clones only and misses some. This table has under 150,000 clones, around 75% appearing once. Study-wide results and caveats: One cluster of highly shared sequence variants probably arose as a sequencing artifact.

This clone was seen only a few times. Its antigen is not known. Sequencing was performed on PBMCs. This clonotype originated in a woman aged 40 to 50 in good health and CMV-seronegative.

This CDR3 reads CASIRADLNYGYTF. In DNA, the CDR3 is TGTGCCAGCATCAGGGCGGATCTAAACTATGGCTACACCTTC. This rearrangement joins TRBV6-1 to TRBJ1-2; D is perhaps TRBD1 (5 bases). Trimming removed 7 bases from V and 2 bases from J, with 14 bases in between. There are 14 residues in the CDR3. From germline, CDR1 is MNHNS and CDR2 SASEGT.